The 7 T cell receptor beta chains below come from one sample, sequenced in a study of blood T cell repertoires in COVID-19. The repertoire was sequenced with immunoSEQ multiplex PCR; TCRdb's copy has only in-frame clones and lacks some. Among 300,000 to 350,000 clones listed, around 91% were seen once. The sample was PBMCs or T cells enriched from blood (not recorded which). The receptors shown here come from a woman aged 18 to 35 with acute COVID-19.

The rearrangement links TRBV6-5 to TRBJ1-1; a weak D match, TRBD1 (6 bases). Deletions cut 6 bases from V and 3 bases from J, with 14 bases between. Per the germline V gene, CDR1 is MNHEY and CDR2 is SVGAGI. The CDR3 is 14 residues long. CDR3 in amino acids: CASRGGGPHTEAFF. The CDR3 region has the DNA TGTGCCAGCAGGGGCGGGGGCCCCCACACTGAAGCTTTCTTT.

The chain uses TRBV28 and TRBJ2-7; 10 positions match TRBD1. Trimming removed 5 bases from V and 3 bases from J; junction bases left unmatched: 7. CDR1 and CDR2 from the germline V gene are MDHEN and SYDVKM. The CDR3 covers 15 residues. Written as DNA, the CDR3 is TGTGCCAGCAGTCTCATGACAGGGGGCATCTACGAGCAGTACTTC. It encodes CASSLMTGGIYEQYF.

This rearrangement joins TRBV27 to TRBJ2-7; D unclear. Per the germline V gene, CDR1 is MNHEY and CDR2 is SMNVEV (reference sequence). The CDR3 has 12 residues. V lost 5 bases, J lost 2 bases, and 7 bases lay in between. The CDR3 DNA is TGTGCCAGCAGTCCCTCCCCCTACGAGCAGTACTTC. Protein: CASSPSPYEQYF.

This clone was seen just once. CDR3 in DNA: TGCGCCAGCAGCTTGGGGGGACACCTCACCGGGGAGCTGTTTTTT. Amino acid sequence: CASSLGGHLTGELFF. This chain uses TRBV5-1 with TRBJ2-2; TRBD1 is a possible D gene (6 bases). CDR3 size: 15 residues. Germline V gene data show CDR1 as SGHRS and CDR2 as YFSETQ. Trimming cost V 0 bases and J 4 bases, with 10 bases left between them.

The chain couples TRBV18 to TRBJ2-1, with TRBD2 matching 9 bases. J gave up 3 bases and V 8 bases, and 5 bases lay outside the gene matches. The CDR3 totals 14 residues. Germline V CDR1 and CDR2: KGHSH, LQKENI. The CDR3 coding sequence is TGTGCCAGCGCCGCGGGAGGGGGCTACAATGAGCAGTTCTTC. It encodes CASAAGGGYNEQFF.

CDR3 residues: CASSAGQGLPNSPLHF. Here the CDR3 DNA reads TGTGCCAGCAGCGCCGGACAGGGGCTGCCTAATTCACCCCTCCACTTT. The chain is built from TRBV9 and TRBJ1-6; the match to TRBD1 covers 9 bases. J was trimmed by 6 bases and V by 3 bases; bases with no gene match: 7. Germline CDR1 and CDR2: SGDLS and YYNGEE. This CDR3 has 16 residues.

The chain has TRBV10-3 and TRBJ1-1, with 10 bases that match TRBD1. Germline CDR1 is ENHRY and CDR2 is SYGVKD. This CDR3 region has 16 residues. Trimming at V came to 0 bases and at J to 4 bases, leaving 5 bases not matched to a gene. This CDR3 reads CAISESPRTGGTEAFF. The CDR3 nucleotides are TGTGCCATCAGTGAGTCCCCTAGGACAGGGGGCACTGAAGCTTTCTTT.